The T cell receptor beta chain under discussion was sequenced for a study of T cells in Graves' hyperthyroidism and ophthalmopathy. General study results and limits: With a median lead of about six months before onset, the model predicted ophthalmopathy. Researchers found most expanded thyroid clonotypes above 0.001 in blood as well.

The CDR3 consists of 14 residues. With 3 bases removed from V and 2 bases from J, the gap between germline ends came to 7 bases. Amplified TCR beta CDR3 regions derived from RNA transcripts. The TCR CDR3 first-round RT-PCR relied on the HTBI primer set. TCRdb processed the multiplex PCR reads anew with MiXCR; each CDR3 protein has one entry. This repertoire shows around 380,000 distinct CDR3 sequences, roughly 14% found once; its top ten account for 20% to 25%. The study excluded patients with uncontrolled infection, other autoimmune disease, pregnancy or lactation. PBMCs were obtained from approximately 10 ml fresh peripheral blood. Comments on this clonotype: Antigen specificity is unknown.

This sequence originates from a young man with Graves' hyperthyroidism that later progressed to Graves' ophthalmopathy. This rearrangement joins TRBV12-3 or TRBV12-4 to TRBJ2-2; D call uncertain. Sequenced input: blood. The CDR3 is CASSFWGNTGELFF. DNA of the CDR3: TGTGCCAGCAGTTTTTGGGGAAACACCGGGGAGCTGTTTTTT.